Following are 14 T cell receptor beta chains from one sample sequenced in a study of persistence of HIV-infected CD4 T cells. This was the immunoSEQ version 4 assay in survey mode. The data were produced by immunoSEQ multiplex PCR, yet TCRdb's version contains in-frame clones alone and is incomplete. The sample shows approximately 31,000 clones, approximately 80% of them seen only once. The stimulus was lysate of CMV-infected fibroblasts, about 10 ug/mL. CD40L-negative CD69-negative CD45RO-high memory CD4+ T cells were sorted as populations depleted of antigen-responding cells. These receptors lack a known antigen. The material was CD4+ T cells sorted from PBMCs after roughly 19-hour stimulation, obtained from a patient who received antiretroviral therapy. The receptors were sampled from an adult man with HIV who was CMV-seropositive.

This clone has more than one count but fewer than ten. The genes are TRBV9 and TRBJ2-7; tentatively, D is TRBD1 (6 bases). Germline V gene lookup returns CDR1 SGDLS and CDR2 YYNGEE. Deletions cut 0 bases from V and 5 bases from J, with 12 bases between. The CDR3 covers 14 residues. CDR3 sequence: CASSVGGPADEQYF. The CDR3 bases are TGTGCCAGCAGCGTAGGGGGGCCGGCTGACGAGCAGTACTTC.

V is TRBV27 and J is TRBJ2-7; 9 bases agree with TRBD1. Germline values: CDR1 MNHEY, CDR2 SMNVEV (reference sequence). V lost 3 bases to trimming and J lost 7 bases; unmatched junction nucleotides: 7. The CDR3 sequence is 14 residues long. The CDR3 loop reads CASSFRGTGMEQYF. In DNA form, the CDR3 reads TGTGCCAGCAGTTTCCGTGGGACAGGGATGGAGCAGTACTTC.

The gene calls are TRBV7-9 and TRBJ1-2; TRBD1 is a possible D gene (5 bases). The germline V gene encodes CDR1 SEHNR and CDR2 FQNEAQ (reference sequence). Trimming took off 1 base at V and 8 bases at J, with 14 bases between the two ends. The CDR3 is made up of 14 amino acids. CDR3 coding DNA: TGTGCCAGCAGCTTAGTCCGGGACCCGGGAGGCTACACCTTC. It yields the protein CASSLVRDPGGYTF.

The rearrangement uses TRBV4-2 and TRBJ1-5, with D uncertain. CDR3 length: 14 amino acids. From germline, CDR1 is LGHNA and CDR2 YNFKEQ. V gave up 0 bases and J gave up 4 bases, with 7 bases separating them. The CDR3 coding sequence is TGTGCCAGCAGCCAAGATGGAGGTAATCAGCCCCAGCATTTT. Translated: CASSQDGGNQPQHF.

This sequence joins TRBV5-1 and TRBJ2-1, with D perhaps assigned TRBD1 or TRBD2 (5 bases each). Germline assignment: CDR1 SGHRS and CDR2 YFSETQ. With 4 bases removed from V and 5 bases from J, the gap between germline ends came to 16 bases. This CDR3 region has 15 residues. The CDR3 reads CASSLPGRWDNEQFF. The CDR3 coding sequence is TGCGCCAGCAGCCTCCCAGGGAGATGGGACAATGAGCAGTTCTTC.

In DNA form, the CDR3 reads TGTGCCAGCAGCAGCCCTTCCGGGACTAGTCCAGATACGCAGTATTTT. It is translated as CASSSPSGTSPDTQYF. The V and J genes are TRBV21-1 and TRBJ2-3; the table gives TRBD2 as D, unverified against the DNA. TRBV21-1 is labeled a pseudogene. This CDR3 is built from 16 residues.

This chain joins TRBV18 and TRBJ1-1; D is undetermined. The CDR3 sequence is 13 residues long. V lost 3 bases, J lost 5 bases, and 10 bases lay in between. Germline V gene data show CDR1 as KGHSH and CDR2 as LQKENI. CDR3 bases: TGTGCCAGCTCACCGAAGGTACGGACTGAAGCTTTCTTT. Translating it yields CASSPKVRTEAFF.

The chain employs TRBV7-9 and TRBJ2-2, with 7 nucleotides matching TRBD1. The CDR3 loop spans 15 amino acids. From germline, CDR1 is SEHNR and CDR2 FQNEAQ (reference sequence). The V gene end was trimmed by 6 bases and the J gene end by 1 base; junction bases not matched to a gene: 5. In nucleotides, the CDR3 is TGTGCCAGCAGGCCCGGGACAGTGAACACCGGGGAGCTGTTTTTT. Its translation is CASRPGTVNTGELFF.

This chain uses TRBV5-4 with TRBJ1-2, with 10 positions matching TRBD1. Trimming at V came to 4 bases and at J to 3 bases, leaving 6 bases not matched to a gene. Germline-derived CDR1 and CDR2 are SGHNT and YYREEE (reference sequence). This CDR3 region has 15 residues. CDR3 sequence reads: CASSNRDRGDYGYTF. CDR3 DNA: TGTGCCAGCAGCAACCGGGACAGGGGAGACTATGGCTACACCTTC. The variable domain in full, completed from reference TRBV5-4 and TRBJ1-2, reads ETGVTQSPTHLIKTRGQQVTLRCSSQSGHNTVSWYQQALGQGPQFIFQYYREEENGRGNFPPRFSGLQFPNYSSELNVNALELDDSALYLCASSNRDRGDYGYTFGSGTRLTVV.

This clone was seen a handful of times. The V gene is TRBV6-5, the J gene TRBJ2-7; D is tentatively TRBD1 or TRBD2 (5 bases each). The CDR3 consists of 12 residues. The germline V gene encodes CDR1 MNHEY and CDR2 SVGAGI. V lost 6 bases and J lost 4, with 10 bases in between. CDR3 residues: CASSTGGYEQYF. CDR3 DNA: TGTGCCAGCAGCACAGGCGGGTACGAGCAGTACTTC.

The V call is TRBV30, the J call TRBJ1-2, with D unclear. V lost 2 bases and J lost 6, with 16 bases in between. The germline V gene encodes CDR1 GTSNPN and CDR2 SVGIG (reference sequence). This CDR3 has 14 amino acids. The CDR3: CAWSWFGRSHGYTF. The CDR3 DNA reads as TGTGCCTGGAGTTGGTTTGGCAGGAGTCATGGCTACACCTTC.

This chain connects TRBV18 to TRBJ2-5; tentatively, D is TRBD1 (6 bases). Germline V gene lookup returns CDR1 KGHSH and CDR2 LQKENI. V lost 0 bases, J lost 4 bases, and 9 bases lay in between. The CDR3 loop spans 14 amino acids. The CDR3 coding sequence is TGTGCCAGCTCACCACCGTCAGGGGCAGAGACCCAGTACTTC. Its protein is CASSPPSGAETQYF.

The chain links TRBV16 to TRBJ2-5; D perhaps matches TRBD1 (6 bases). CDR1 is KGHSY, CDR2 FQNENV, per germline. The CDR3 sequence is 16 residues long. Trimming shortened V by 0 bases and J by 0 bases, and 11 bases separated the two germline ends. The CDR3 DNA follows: TGTGCCAGCAGCCAATCATTGACAGGCTACCAAGAGACCCAGTACTTC. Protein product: CASSQSLTGYQETQYF.

The CDR3 here is CASSVRTGQETQYF. The DNA of the CDR3 is TGTGCCAGCAGCGTAAGAACAGGGCAAGAGACCCAGTACTTC. This sequence joins TRBV9 and TRBJ2-5, with D possibly matching TRBD1 (6 bases). Germline assignment: CDR1 SGDLS and CDR2 YYNGEE. This CDR3 has 14 amino acids. V gave up 1 base and J gave up 2 bases, with 9 bases separating them.